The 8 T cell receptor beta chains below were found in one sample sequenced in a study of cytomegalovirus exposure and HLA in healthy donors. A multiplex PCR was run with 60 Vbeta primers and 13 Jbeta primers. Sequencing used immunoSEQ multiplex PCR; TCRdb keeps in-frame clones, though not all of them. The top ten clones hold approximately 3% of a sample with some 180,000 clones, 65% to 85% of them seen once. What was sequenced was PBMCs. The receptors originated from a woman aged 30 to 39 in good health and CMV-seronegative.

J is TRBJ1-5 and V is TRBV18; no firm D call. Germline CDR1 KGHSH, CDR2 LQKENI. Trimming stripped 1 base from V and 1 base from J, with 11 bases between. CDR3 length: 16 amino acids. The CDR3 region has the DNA TGTGCCAGCTCACCACTACAGCTTGGGAGCAATCAGCCCCAGCATTTT. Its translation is CASSPLQLGSNQPQHF.

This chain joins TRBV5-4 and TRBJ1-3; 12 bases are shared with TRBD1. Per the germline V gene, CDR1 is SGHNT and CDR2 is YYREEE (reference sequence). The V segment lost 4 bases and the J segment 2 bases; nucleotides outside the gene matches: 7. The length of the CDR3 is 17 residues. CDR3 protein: CASSGGQGAPTGNTIYF. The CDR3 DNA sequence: TGTGCCAGCAGCGGGGGACAGGGGGCCCCCACTGGAAACACCATATATTTT.

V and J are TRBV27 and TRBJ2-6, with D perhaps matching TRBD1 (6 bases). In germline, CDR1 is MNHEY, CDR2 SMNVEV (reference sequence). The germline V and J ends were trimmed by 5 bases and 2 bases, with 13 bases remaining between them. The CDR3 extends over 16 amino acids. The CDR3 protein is CASSDLQGPGANVLTF. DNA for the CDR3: TGTGCCAGCAGTGACCTACAGGGCCCTGGGGCCAACGTCCTGACTTTC. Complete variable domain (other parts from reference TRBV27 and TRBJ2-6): EAQVTQNPRYLITVTGKKLTVTCSQNMNHEYMSWYRQDPGLGLRQIYYSMNVEVTDKGDVPEGYKVSRKEKRNFPLILESPSPNQTSLYFCASSDLQGPGANVLTFGAGSRLTVL.

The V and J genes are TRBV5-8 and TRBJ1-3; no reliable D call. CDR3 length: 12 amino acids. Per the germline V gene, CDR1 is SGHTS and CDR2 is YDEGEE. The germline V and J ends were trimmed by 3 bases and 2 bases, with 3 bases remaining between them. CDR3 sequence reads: CASSYTGNTIYF. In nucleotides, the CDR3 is TGTGCCAGCAGCTATACTGGAAACACCATATATTTT.

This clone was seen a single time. The CDR3: CASSLEGRQGYGYTF. The CDR3 DNA follows: TGTGCCAGCAGCTTAGAAGGGAGACAGGGCTATGGCTACACCTTC. The V and J genes are TRBV7-8 and TRBJ1-2; TRBD1 aligns across 7 bases. The CDR3 totals 15 residues. V shed 1 base, J shed 4 bases, and the junction held 6 bases outside the gene matches. The germline CDR1 and CDR2 sequences are SGHVS and FQNEAQ.

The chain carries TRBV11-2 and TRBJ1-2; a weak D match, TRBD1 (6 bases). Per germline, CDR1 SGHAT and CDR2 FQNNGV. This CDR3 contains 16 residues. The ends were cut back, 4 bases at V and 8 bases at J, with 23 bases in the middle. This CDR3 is CASSSEPWGKGDGYTF. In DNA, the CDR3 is TGTGCCAGCAGCTCCGAACCCTGGGGAAAGGGGGACGGCTACACCTTC.

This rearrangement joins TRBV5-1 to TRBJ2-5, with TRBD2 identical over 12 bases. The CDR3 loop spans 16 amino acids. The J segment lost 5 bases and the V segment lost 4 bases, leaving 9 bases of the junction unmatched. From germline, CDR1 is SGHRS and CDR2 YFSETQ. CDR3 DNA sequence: TGCGCCAGCAGCCGGACTAGCGGGACCCTGGTCGAGACCCAGTACTTC. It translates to CASSRTSGTLVETQYF.

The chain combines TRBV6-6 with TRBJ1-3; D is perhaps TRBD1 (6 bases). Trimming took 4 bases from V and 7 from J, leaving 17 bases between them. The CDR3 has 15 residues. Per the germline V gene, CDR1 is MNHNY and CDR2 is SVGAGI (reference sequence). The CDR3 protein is CASSSPLGGGNTIYF. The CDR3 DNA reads TGTGCCAGCAGTTCACCACTGGGAGGGGGGAACACCATATATTTT.